This T cell receptor beta chain comes out of a study of regulatory T cells in long-lasting Graves disease. Findings of the study overall: Accuracy was possibly reduced by small sample size. TRBV28, TRBJ1-2 and TRBJ2-5 were segments that persistent disease favored.

Germline CDR1 and CDR2: SGHRS and YFSETQ. A total of 13 residues make up the CDR3, ends included. Sample time point: persistent/refractory GD, antithyroid drugs over 5 years with positive TRAb. Extracted PBMC RNA gave rise to the TCR library. Roughly 9.8 milliliters of peripheral blood went into EDTA tubes. Both iRepertoire HTBI primers and Arm-PCR of CDR3 regions were used to build the TCR beta libraries. Under the authors' procedure: Across samples, 55 to 75 TRBV and 14 TRBJ segments were found. TCRdb called the multiplex PCR reads again in MiXCR, with one record for every CDR3 protein. The V and J calls shown here were made by TCRdb, not taken from the authors' results. Of a few hundred thousand distinct CDR3 sequences listed, 20% to 25% are singletons. This clonotype was seen many times. What it binds is unknown. Because the CDR3's place on the DNA is in doubt, the DNA is left out and the CDR3 is given as listed by TCRdb.

The sample here was peripheral blood mononuclear cells (PBMCs), taken when the disease was refractory, from a patient treated with antithyroid drugs. The chain carries TRBV5-1 and TRBJ1-1; no DNA check was done on the table's D call, TRBD1. The source is a female donor with Graves disease. The CDR3 region is CASSLVGQGATFF.